The 26 T cell receptor beta chains in this list originate from one sample, sequenced in a study of cytomegalovirus exposure and HLA in healthy donors. The primer mix had 60 Vbeta and 13 Jbeta primers. Some clones are missing from TCRdb's copy, which holds only in-frame ones; the method was immunoSEQ multiplex PCR. The table lists tens of thousands of clones, about 66% of them singletons. The sample taken for sequencing was PBMCs. The origin of the receptors is a man between 35 and 55 years old in good health and CMV-seropositive.

This clone came up a few times. This chain uses TRBV7-6 with TRBJ2-7; maybe TRBD2 (5 bases). The germline V and J ends were trimmed by 1 base and 0 bases, with 13 bases remaining between them. Looked up from germline, CDR1 is SGHVS and CDR2 is FNYEAQ. The CDR3 totals 16 residues. CDR3 DNA sequence: TGTGCCAGCAGCTTAGTTCGCGGGCCGAGCTCCTACGAGCAGTACTTC. It codes for CASSLVRGPSSYEQYF.

V gene TRBV28 combines with J gene TRBJ2-2, with D maybe TRBD1 (5 bases). The V end was cut by 2 bases, the J end by 7 bases, with 11 bases between. Germline CDR1 and CDR2: MDHEN and SYDVKM. The CDR3 consists of 14 residues. The CDR3 sequence is CASSLQGVGGELFF. The CDR3 region has the DNA TGTGCCAGCAGTTTACAGGGTGTGGGCGGGGAGCTGTTTTTT.

This clone came up once. This rearrangement joins TRBV11-3 to TRBJ1-1, with D maybe TRBD1 (5 bases). V was pared by 6 bases and J by 5 bases, with 13 bases between. The CDR3 totals 13 residues. CDR1 SGHNT and CDR2 YENEEA come from the germline V gene. The CDR3 protein is CASSWTRRTEAFF. The CDR3 DNA sequence: TGTGCCAGCAGTTGGACACGGCGAACTGAAGCTTTCTTT.

This rearrangement joins TRBV10-3 to TRBJ2-3, with 10 positions matching TRBD2. The CDR3 is made up of 16 amino acids. Germline V gene sequence: CDR1 ENHRY, CDR2 SYGVKD. V lost 0 bases and J lost 3; bases outside the gene matches: 3. The CDR3: CAISESPSGGTDTQYF. The DNA of the CDR3 is TGTGCCATCAGTGAGTCGCCTAGCGGGGGAACAGATACGCAGTATTTT.

The chain couples TRBV5-5 to TRBJ1-4; D not certain. Deletions cut 5 bases from V and 0 bases from J, with 8 bases between. This CDR3 is built from 14 residues. Germline CDR1 SGHKS, CDR2 YYEKEE (reference sequence). The CDR3 here is CASRLVATNEKLFF. The CDR3, as DNA: TGTGCCAGCAGACTAGTTGCAACTAATGAAAAACTGTTTTTT.

The chain recombines TRBV19 with TRBJ1-5; 7 nucleotides match TRBD1. The CDR3 spans 17 residues. V shed 5 bases, J shed 2 bases, and the junction held 12 bases outside the gene matches. CDR1 is LNHDA, CDR2 SQIVND, per germline (reference sequence). CDR3 nucleotide sequence: TGTGCCAGTAGTGGCCGGGACAGCCCAGTGGGCAATCAGCCCCAGCATTTT. Translating gives CASSGRDSPVGNQPQHF.

A single count supports this clone. The chain recombines TRBV27 with TRBJ1-6; no reliable D call. This CDR3 has 15 amino acids. Germline V CDR1 and CDR2: MNHEY, SMNVEV (reference sequence). V was clipped by 7 bases and J by 3 bases, with 13 bases between them. The DNA for the CDR3 is TGTGCCAGCACCGAGGTCCCCTTCTATAATTCACCCCTCCACTTT. Amino acid sequence: CASTEVPFYNSPLHF.

This clone was recorded once. The chain has TRBV28 and TRBJ2-1, with D perhaps TRBD1 (6 bases). The CDR3 runs 15 residues. With 4 bases removed from V and 8 bases from J, the gap between germline ends came to 18 bases. The germline gives CDR1 MDHEN, CDR2 SYDVKM. The CDR3 DNA is TGTGCCAGCAGTTCAGGAGGAACAGGGCTGGATGAGCAGTTCTTC. This codes for CASSSGGTGLDEQFF.

This chain links TRBV28 with TRBJ2-7; D ambiguous. The CDR3 contains 14 residues. Germline CDR1 reads MDHEN; CDR2 reads SYDVKM. Trimming took off 8 bases at V and 2 bases at J, with 16 bases between the two ends. CDR3 DNA sequence: TGTGCCAGCTGTAGACACATGTCACCCTACGAGCAGTACTTC. Amino acids: CASCRHMSPYEQYF.

The rearrangement links TRBV13 to TRBJ1-2, with 8 bases matching TRBD1. Germline CDR1 and CDR2: PRHDT and FYEKMQ (reference sequence). The trim removed 2 bases at V and 7 bases at J, leaving 3 bases unmatched. The CDR3 length is 13 residues. For the CDR3, the DNA is TGTGCCAGCAGCTTACAGGGGGCTGGTGGCTACACCTTC. Translating it yields CASSLQGAGGYTF.

This rearrangement joins TRBV5-1 to TRBJ2-1, with TRBD1 matching 7 bases. J gave up 7 bases and V 1 base, and 8 bases lay outside the gene matches. CDR1 and CDR2 (germline): SGHRS, YFSETQ. CDR3 length: 15 amino acids. The CDR3 bases are TGCGCCAGCAGCTTGACAATCGGGACAGTTAATGAGCAGTTCTTC. Protein product: CASSLTIGTVNEQFF. The variable domain in full, completed from reference TRBV5-1 and TRBJ2-1, reads KAGVTQTPRYLIKTRGQQVTLSCSPISGHRSVSWYQQTPGQGLQFLFEYFSETQRNKGNFPGRFSGRQFSNSRSEMNVSTLELGDSALYLCASSLTIGTVNEQFFGPGTRLTVL.

V gene TRBV4-1 combines with J gene TRBJ2-5, with a weak D call TRBD2 (6 bases). The germline V gene has CDR1 MGHRA and CDR2 YSYEKL. This CDR3 comprises 16 residues. V was shortened by 4 bases and J by 4 bases, with 19 bases between the two germline ends. The CDR3 loop reads CASSLLPGLQGETQYF. The CDR3 bases are TGCGCCAGCAGCCTCTTACCGGGACTCCAAGGAGAGACCCAGTACTTC.

The chain carries TRBV5-5 and TRBJ2-7; possibly TRBD2 for D (5 bases). From germline, CDR1 is SGHKS and CDR2 YYEKEE (reference sequence). Trimming removed 5 bases at V and 3 bases at J, with 18 bases between. This CDR3 has 15 residues. The DNA for the CDR3 is TGTGCCAGCAGTTTGCGGCCTAGCCCCGTCTACGAGCAGTACTTC. Its protein is CASSLRPSPVYEQYF.

This clone turned up a few times. The rearrangement links TRBV6-6 to TRBJ2-2, with 7 positions matching TRBD1. CDR1 MNHNY and CDR2 SVGAGI come from the germline V gene (reference sequence). V dropped 4 bases and J dropped 5; count of bases not matched to a gene: 7. The CDR3 is 15 residues long. The CDR3 loop is CASSWDSLITGELFF. CDR3 DNA sequence: TGTGCCAGCAGTTGGGACAGCCTAATTACCGGGGAGCTGTTTTTT.

This chain links TRBV5-1 with TRBJ2-7; 8 positions match TRBD1. Unmatched junction bases numbered 10, after V lost 0 bases and J lost 2 bases. Germline CDR1 reads SGHRS; CDR2 reads YFSETQ. This CDR3 region has 17 residues. CDR3 loop: CASSLDVSRGLPYEQYF. The CDR3 nucleotides read TGCGCCAGCAGCTTGGACGTCTCCAGGGGGCTCCCCTACGAGCAGTACTTC.

The rearrangement uses TRBV4-2 and TRBJ1-5; the match to TRBD1 covers 11 bases. Trimming at V came to 6 bases and at J to 9 bases, leaving 10 bases not matched to a gene. Germline V gene data show CDR1 as LGHNA and CDR2 as YNFKEQ. The CDR3 consists of 15 residues. The CDR3 nucleotides are TGTGCCAGCAGTGATCGGACAGGGGGCAAAAGGCCCCAGCATTTT. This translates into CASSDRTGGKRPQHF.

The chain joins TRBV4-3 to TRBJ2-7; tentatively, D is TRBD1 (6 bases). The V end was cut by 0 bases, the J end by 5 bases, with 20 bases between. In germline, CDR1 is LGHNA, CDR2 YSLEER. This CDR3 has 17 amino acids. The CDR3 reads CASSQEQVWQGSDEQYF. CDR3 bases: TGCGCCAGCAGCCAAGAGCAGGTTTGGCAGGGGAGCGACGAGCAGTACTTC.

This chain connects TRBV11-3 to TRBJ1-1; D might be TRBD1 (5 bases). Germline-derived CDR1 and CDR2 are SGHNT and YENEEA. With 5 bases removed from V and 0 bases from J, the gap between germline ends came to 10 bases. CDR3 length: 14 residues. Written as DNA, the CDR3 is TGTGCCAGCAGCCTAGGGGAGGTGAACACTGAAGCTTTCTTT. This codes for CASSLGEVNTEAFF.

The chain recombines TRBV5-4 with TRBJ2-5; 8 nucleotides line up with TRBD2. The CDR3 length is 15 residues. Germline-derived CDR1 and CDR2 are SGHNT and YYREEE (reference sequence). V trimming: 4 bases; J trimming: 5 bases; junction bases outside the gene matches: 10. The CDR3 nucleotides read TGTGCCAGCAGCCCCGCCCGGGGGGGCCACGAGACCCAGTACTTC. Translated: CASSPARGGHETQYF.

This clone was seen only a few times. The chain uses TRBV12-1 and TRBJ1-2; the DNA was not used to check the table's D call, TRBD1. TRBV12-1 is given as a pseudogene. The CDR3 is 14 residues long. The CDR3 sequence: CASSPRTGNSGYTF. The CDR3 DNA reads TGTGCCAGCAGCCCAAGGACAGGGAACAGTGGCTACACCTTC.

The V and J genes are TRBV5-1 and TRBJ2-2; 10 positions agree with TRBD2. The ends lost 5 bases at V and 7 bases at J; junction bases unmatched: 5. Germline V gene sequence: CDR1 SGHRS, CDR2 YFSETQ. The CDR3 length is 14 residues. The CDR3 loop is CASRPGTSDGELFF. CDR3 in DNA: TGCGCCAGCAGACCCGGGACTAGCGACGGGGAGCTGTTTTTT. The variable domain in full, completed from reference TRBV5-1 and TRBJ2-2, reads KAGVTQTPRYLIKTRGQQVTLSCSPISGHRSVSWYQQTPGQGLQFLFEYFSETQRNKGNFPGRFSGRQFSNSRSEMNVSTLELGDSALYLCASRPGTSDGELFFGEGSRLTVL.

This clone was seen only a few times. The V and J genes are TRBV5-4 and TRBJ2-5, with 10 bases aligning to TRBD2. After removal of 0 bases from V and 5 bases from J, the junction contained 7 bases not matched to a gene. This CDR3 is built from 16 residues. Germline-derived CDR1 and CDR2 are SGHNT and YYREEE (reference sequence). CDR3 region: CASSLAQRGGQETQYF. CDR3 sequence (DNA): TGTGCCAGCAGCTTGGCCCAGCGGGGGGGCCAGGAGACCCAGTACTTC.

The chain has TRBV5-6 and TRBJ2-7, with 7 bases lining up with TRBD2. Germline V gene data show CDR1 as SGHDT and CDR2 as YYEEEE. Trimming took 4 bases from V and 0 from J; bases not matched to a gene: 13. The CDR3 has 17 amino acids. CDR3 DNA: TGTGCCAGCAGCCACCTCCTTAGGGAGGGAGTCTCCTACGAGCAGTACTTC. Translating gives CASSHLLREGVSYEQYF.

V usage is TRBV15 and J usage is TRBJ2-1; 9 bases agree with TRBD2. The V and J ends lost 2 bases and 9 bases, in that order; junction bases with no gene match: 11. CDR1 and CDR2 (germline): LNHNV, YYDKDF (reference sequence). The CDR3 length is 16 residues. CDR3 protein: CATSRPMGLASFEQFF. CDR3 in DNA: TGTGCCACCAGCAGACCTATGGGACTAGCATCCTTTGAGCAGTTCTTC.

The chain has TRBV29-1 and TRBJ2-7; 7 bases match TRBD1. J gave up 6 bases and V 5 bases, and 10 bases lay outside the gene matches. CDR3 length equals 13 residues. The germline CDR1 and CDR2 sequences are SQVTM and ANQGSEA. This CDR3 reads CSVHEGAGGEQYF. CDR3 coding DNA: TGCAGCGTTCACGAGGGGGCAGGGGGCGAGCAGTACTTC.

J is TRBJ1-3 and V is TRBV9; 8 bases agree with TRBD1. V was clipped by 0 bases and J by 5 bases; unmatched bases: 1. Looked up from germline, CDR1 is SGDLS and CDR2 is YYNGEE. CDR3 length: 14 amino acids. CDR3 DNA: TGTGCCAGCAGCGTAGGACAGGGGAGAAACACCATATATTTT. Protein sequence: CASSVGQGRNTIYF.